This T cell receptor (beta chain) originates from a study of cytomegalovirus exposure and HLA in healthy donors (dated by TCRdb to about 2017). In the study overall: A later analysis indicated that the 110 or so validation repertoires were generated on the platform also employed for the approximately 670 repertoires of the first cohort. To predict cytomegalovirus infection status, the study combined high-throughput TCR immunosequencing, statistical association of individual TCRs with disease status, and machine learning. Along with the approximately 620-subject first cohort, a separate validation cohort of some 130 different subjects was used. The study was designed to test whether signatures of past pathogen exposure could be identified by cataloging public T cell receptors. Study-wide findings and limitations: A later analysis found that TCRs clustered in the first cohort also tended to co-occur in the 120 or so validation repertoires, with approximately 95% of cluster scores above 0. Most TCR sequences were observed very rarely across donors, whereas some public TCRs were present in many individuals. A later analysis lacked HLA typing for the validation cohort, so it scored co-occurrence in that cohort across all 110 or so repertoires. The classifier was reported to diagnose cytomegalovirus status with high specificity and sensitivity in both the original cohort and the validation cohort. Three of the identified cytomegalovirus-associated TCR beta chains were confirmed in vitro to be specific for cytomegalovirus antigens. In the study, 164 TCR beta chains were listed as associated with cytomegalovirus. The authors suggested that the approach could potentially be generalized to other disease states and immunological phenotypes.

Including the terminal cysteine and phenylalanine, the CDR3 comprises 16 residues. The sequence is cut down to CDR3 DNA, 48 bases in frame from base 1. V is trimmed back by 2 bases and J by 8 bases, and the junction contains 9 bases that no gene match accounts for. Based on the germline V gene, the CDR1 and CDR2 sequences are ENHRY and SYGVKD. Donors formed part of the validation cohort, which comprised about 130 subjects and was distinct from the first cohort of under 850 subjects. On this clone: Which antigen it targets is not known. Base qualities are not recorded, but no much larger clone differs from it by a single base.

Library preparation was by the immunoSEQ multiplex PCR assay. In the paper's pipeline: A statistical classification framework was built for diagnosing cytomegalovirus status from the catalog of TCR beta chain sequences. The table comes from immuneACCESS by way of TCRdb, which keeps in-frame sequences with V and J called. Part of the clones is missing from these tables; in studies checked, under half for an unresolved V gene and the rest for unknown reasons. V and J calls and clone size are those listed in that table; D and trimming were worked out from the DNA. In all, the sample holds about 49,000 clones, and nearly 95% of those were seen once. Roughly 7.1% of the sample rests with the top ten.

The rearrangement combines TRBV10-3 with TRBJ2-4, and 10 bases in between align with TRBD2. The clonotype originates from a woman between 18 and 30 years old in good health and CMV-seropositive. The sequenced sample was PBMCs. The nucleotides are TGTGCCATCAGTGAGACGGTACTAGCGGGAAGGGACATTCAGTACTTC. This sequence encodes CAISETVLAGRDIQYF.